This TCR beta chain was observed in a study of breast tumors, draining lymph nodes, adjacent tissues. Breast cancer patients provided tissue from their axillary draining lymph nodes. With respect to this clonotype: It is unclear where the CDR3 begins or ends on the DNA, so no DNA is shown, and the CDR3 is as TCRdb lists it.

TCRdb reprocessed the multiplex PCR reads with MiXCR, giving one entry per CDR3 protein. Of about 200,000 distinct CDR3 sequences in the sample, about 34% were seen once. Germline-derived CDR1 and CDR2 are ENHRY and SYGVKD. Both ends counted, the CDR3 spans 23 residues. The chain couples TRBV10-3 to TRBJ2-7; TRBD1 is the table's D call, not checked against the DNA. The clonotype originates from a female donor with breast cancer. Some clones in this sample may be carry-over from other donors' samples. What was sequenced was axillary lymph node tissue. The CDR3 loop is CATGQGAFYICSASLAGAREQYF.